This T cell receptor beta chain comes out of a study of blood T cell repertoires in COVID-19. Turning to the study itself: T cells, B-cell-depleted T cells, or PBMCs provided the cDNA or gDNA that served as material.

Sequenced by immunoSEQ multiplex PCR; TCRdb stores in-frame clones only, minus some. Counted here are approximately 450,000 clones, about 90% occurring once; the ten biggest clones make up almost 2%. In germline, CDR1 is SGDLS, CDR2 YYNGEE. The ends were cut back, 3 bases at V and 3 bases at J, with 6 bases in the middle. The CDR3 runs 13 residues. Participants, roughly 18 to 100 years old, spanned some 23 US areas. The chain couples TRBV9 to TRBJ2-2; D ambiguous. The specimen sequenced was PBMCs or T cells enriched from blood (not recorded which). The TCR comes from a woman between 18 and 30 years old with acute COVID-19. The CDR3 coding sequence is TGTGCCAGCAGCGCCCGTCACACCGGGGAGCTGTTTTTT. Its translation is CASSARHTGELFF.